The source of this TCR beta chain is a study of radiotherapy plus CTLA-4 blockade in lung cancer. The overall study: Disease control reached 31%, with objective responses in roughly 17%. Whole-study results and caveats: After radiotherapy and ipilimumab, tumor-derived clones expanded in peripheral blood. Reported findings show early blood T cell clone dynamics, with interferon-beta, best predicted response.

Some clones are missing from TCRdb's copy, which holds only in-frame ones; the method was immunoSEQ multiplex PCR. Here the sample spans about 40,000 clones, 70% to 90% being singletons. Germline V gene data show CDR1 as SGHRS and CDR2 as YFSETQ. Losses at the gene ends were 5 bases for V and 4 bases for J; bases not matched to a gene: 7. This CDR3 contains 15 residues. As regards this clone: Its antigen is not identified.

In chemo-refractory metastatic non-small-cell lung cancer, patients got ipilimumab CTLA-4 blockade together with focal radiation. The sequenced sample was peripheral blood, obtained from a patient treated with radiotherapy plus ipilimumab. The sequence was obtained from a human donor with non-small cell lung cancer whose response to radiotherapy plus ipilimumab could not be evaluated. The chain recombines TRBV5-1 with TRBJ2-2; TRBD1 matches at 8 bases. The CDR3 DNA reads TGCGCCAGCAGGCGGGGACAGGCCTTCACCGGGGAGCTGTTTTTT. It codes for CASRRGQAFTGELFF.